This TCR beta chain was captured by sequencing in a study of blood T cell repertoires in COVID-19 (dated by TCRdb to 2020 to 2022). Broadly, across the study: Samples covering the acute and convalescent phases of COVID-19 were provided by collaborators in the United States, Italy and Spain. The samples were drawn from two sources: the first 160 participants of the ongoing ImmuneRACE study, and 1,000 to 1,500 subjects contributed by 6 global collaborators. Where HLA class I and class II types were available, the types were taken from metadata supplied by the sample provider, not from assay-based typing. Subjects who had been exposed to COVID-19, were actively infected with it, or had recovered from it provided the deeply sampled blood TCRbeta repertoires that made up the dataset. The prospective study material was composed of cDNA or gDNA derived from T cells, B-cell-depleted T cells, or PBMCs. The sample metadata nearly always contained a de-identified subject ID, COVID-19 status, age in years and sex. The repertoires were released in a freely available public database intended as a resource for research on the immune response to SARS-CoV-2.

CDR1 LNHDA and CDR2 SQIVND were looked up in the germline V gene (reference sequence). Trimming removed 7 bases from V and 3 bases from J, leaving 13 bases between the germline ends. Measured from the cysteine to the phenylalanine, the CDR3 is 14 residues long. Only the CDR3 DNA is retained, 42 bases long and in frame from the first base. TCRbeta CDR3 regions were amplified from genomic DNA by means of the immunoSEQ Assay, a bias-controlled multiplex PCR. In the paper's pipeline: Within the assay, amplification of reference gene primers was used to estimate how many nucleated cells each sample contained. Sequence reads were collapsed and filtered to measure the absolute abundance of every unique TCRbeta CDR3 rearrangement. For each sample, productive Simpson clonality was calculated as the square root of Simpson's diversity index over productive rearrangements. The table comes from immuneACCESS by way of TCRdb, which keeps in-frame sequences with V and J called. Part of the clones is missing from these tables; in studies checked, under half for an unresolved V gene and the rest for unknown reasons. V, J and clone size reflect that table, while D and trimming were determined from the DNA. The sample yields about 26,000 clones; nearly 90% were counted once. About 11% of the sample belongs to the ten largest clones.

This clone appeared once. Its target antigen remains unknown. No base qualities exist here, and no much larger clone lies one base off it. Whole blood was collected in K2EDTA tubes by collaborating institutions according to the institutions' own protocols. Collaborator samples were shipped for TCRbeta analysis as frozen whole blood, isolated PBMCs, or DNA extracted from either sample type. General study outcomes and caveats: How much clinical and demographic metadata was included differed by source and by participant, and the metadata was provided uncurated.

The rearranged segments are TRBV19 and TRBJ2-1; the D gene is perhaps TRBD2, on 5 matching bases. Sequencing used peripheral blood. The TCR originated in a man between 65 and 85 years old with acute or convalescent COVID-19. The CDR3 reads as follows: CASTPPGDYNEQFF. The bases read TGTGCCAGTACTCCTCCCGGGGACTACAATGAGCAGTTCTTC.